A selection of T cell receptor beta chains follows, all from one sample in a study of shared clonotypes between healthy human individuals. Some clones are missing from TCRdb's copy, which holds only in-frame ones; the method was immunoSEQ multiplex PCR. In the table there are some 2.4 million clones, 93% of which are singletons. The sample taken for sequencing was naive CD4+ T cells from PBMCs. Receptor source: a man between 18 and 35 years old in good health. Some clones in this sample may be carry-over from other donors' samples. Both conserved end residues are trimmed from each CDR3.

j_call: TRBJ2-3
cdr3_length: 12
v_call: TRBV5-1
cdr3_aa: ASSYASGADTQY

j_call: TRBJ2-7
cdr3_length: 9
v_call: TRBV19
cdr3_aa: ASSIYSEQY

j_call: TRBJ2-3
cdr3_length: 11
v_call: TRBV7-2
cdr3_aa: ASSPLRTDTQY

j_call: TRBJ1-1
cdr3_length: 14
v_call: TRBV11-2
cdr3_aa: ASSLGDRAMNTEAF

j_call: TRBJ2-7
cdr3_length: 13
v_call: TRBV7-2
cdr3_aa: ASSLIPSGPYEQY

j_call: TRBJ2-2
cdr3_length: 12
v_call: TRBV7-9
cdr3_aa: ASKETGNTGELF

j_call: TRBJ2-1
cdr3_length: 14
v_call: TRBV7-6
cdr3_aa: ASSSRGASSYNEQF

j_call: TRBJ1-1
cdr3_length: 12
v_call: TRBV7-2
cdr3_aa: ASSLIQGVTEAF

j_call: TRBJ1-1
cdr3_length: 13
v_call: TRBV15
cdr3_aa: ATSRGDRGPTEAF

j_call: TRBJ2-4
cdr3_length: 12
v_call: TRBV6-1
cdr3_aa: ASSPTGVQNIQY

j_call: TRBJ1-1
cdr3_length: 12
v_call: TRBV5-1
cdr3_aa: ASSLGVSNTEAF

j_call: TRBJ2-3
cdr3_length: 13
v_call: TRBV5-5
cdr3_aa: ASSLRRIPTDTQY

j_call: TRBJ1-1
cdr3_length: 11
v_call: TRBV7-9
cdr3_aa: ASSPGPLTEAF

j_call: TRBJ1-5
cdr3_length: 11
v_call: TRBV30
cdr3_aa: AWSVGGSQPQH

j_call: TRBJ1-6
cdr3_length: 15
v_call: TRBV6-1
cdr3_aa: ASSEAPGGSYNSPLH

j_call: TRBJ2-3
cdr3_length: 12
v_call: TRBV5-5
cdr3_aa: ASRVTLRTDTQY

j_call: TRBJ2-1
cdr3_length: 13
v_call: TRBV5-4
cdr3_aa: ASSDRLAAYNEQF

j_call: TRBJ2-2
cdr3_length: 13
v_call: TRBV6-6
cdr3_aa: ASSYPAGGVGELF

j_call: TRBJ2-7
cdr3_length: 12
v_call: TRBV25-1
cdr3_aa: ASRDAGSSYEQY

j_call: TRBJ1-2
cdr3_length: 14
v_call: TRBV28
cdr3_aa: ASRIPGVRARYGYT